This entry lists 23 T cell receptor beta chains sequenced from one sample in a study of shared clonotypes between healthy human individuals. This table comes from immunoSEQ multiplex PCR, and its TCRdb copy is limited to in-frame clones, with some not included. The top ten clones hold about 0.94% of a sample with about 1.1 million clones, approximately 80% of them seen once. Source material: memory CD4+ T cells from PBMCs. Noted subset: CD45RA-negative fraction. All receptors derive from a man aged 18 to 30 in good health. Some clones in this sample may be carry-over from other donors' samples.

With regard to this clone: The conserved final phenylalanine or tryptophan is absent from the CDR3, which likely points to a read error. The chain is built from TRBV29-1 and TRBJ1-1; 7 bases fit TRBD1. The CDR3 runs 14 residues. Per germline, CDR1 SQVTM and CDR2 ANQGSEA. The trim removed 4 bases at V and 0 bases at J, leaving 5 bases unmatched. CDR3 sequence: CSVAQGPMNTEAFL. Written as DNA, the CDR3 is TGCAGCGTTGCACAGGGGCCGATGAACACTGAAGCTTTCCTT.

V is TRBV4-2 and J is TRBJ1-3, with TRBD1 matching over 7 bases. This CDR3 is 16 amino acids long. V was pared by 3 bases and J by 1 base, with 6 bases of the junction left unmatched. Germline loops: CDR1 LGHNA, CDR2 YNFKEQ. As DNA, the CDR3 is TGTGCCAGCAGCCACGGGACAGATAAATCTGGAAACACCATATATTTT. It translates to CASSHGTDKSGNTIYF.

Only one count was recorded for this clone. The rearrangement links TRBV10-3 to TRBJ2-3; D gene uncertain. Germline CDR1 and CDR2: ENHRY and SYGVKD. The CDR3 runs to 14 residues. The V end was cut by 7 bases, the J end by 2 bases, with 13 bases between. The CDR3 bases are TGTGCCATCACCGACCCGGCGTACACAGATACGCAGTATTTT. As protein: CAITDPAYTDTQYF.

This chain links TRBV12-5 with TRBJ1-2, with D tentatively TRBD1 (6 bases). Looked up from germline, CDR1 is LGHNT and CDR2 is FRNRAP. This CDR3 comprises 14 residues. Trimming pared 1 base from V and 2 bases from J, leaving 8 bases between. The CDR3 is CASGLATGNYGYTF. The DNA for the CDR3 is TGTGCTAGTGGTTTGGCGACAGGCAACTATGGCTACACCTTC.

The chain joins TRBV5-1 to TRBJ1-4; TRBD1 matches at 11 bases. The V gene's germline CDR1 is SGHRS and CDR2 YFSETQ. V lost 4 bases and J lost 3; bases outside the gene matches: 5. The CDR3 contains 16 residues. CDR3 sequence reads: CASSPGQGVSNEKLFF. CDR3 in DNA: TGCGCCAGCAGCCCGGGACAGGGGGTGTCTAATGAAAAACTGTTTTTT.

V and J are TRBV19 and TRBJ2-7; the D is unclear. Germline loops: CDR1 LNHDA, CDR2 SQIVND (reference sequence). Trimming took 5 bases from V and 2 from J, leaving 13 bases between them. The CDR3 loop spans 14 amino acids. This chain's CDR3 is CASSPAKATYEQYF. The CDR3, as DNA: TGTGCCAGTAGTCCAGCCAAGGCCACCTACGAGCAGTACTTC.

A note on this clone: Other DNA variants within this sample encode the same CDR3. The gene calls are TRBV28 and TRBJ2-1; no clear D. The CDR3 runs to 11 residues. V was cut by 2 bases and J by 9 bases, with 5 bases left in between. CDR1 MDHEN and CDR2 SYDVKM come from the germline V gene. In DNA, the CDR3 is TGTGCCAGCAGTTTAGTTAGTGAGCAGTTCTTC. Encoded protein: CASSLVSEQFF.

Concerning this clone itself: The junction differs from germline at one of its ends, possibly a read error. This rearrangement joins TRBV11-3 to TRBJ2-1, with 11 bases identical to TRBD2. The CDR3 has 19 residues. From germline, CDR1 is SGHNT and CDR2 YENEEA. The CDR3 region is CASGLEGTSGSLSYNEQFF. The CDR3 coding sequence is TGTGCCAGCGGCTTAGAGGGTACTAGCGGGAGTCTCTCCTACAATGAGCAGTTCTTC.

The V gene is TRBV6-1, the J gene TRBJ2-3; 7 bases are a match to TRBD2. The trim removed 1 base at V and 6 bases at J, leaving 7 bases unmatched. The germline V gene has CDR1 MNHNS and CDR2 SASEGT. The CDR3 sequence is 15 residues long. CDR3 sequence reads: CASSEVWSGKDTQYF. CDR3 sequence (DNA): TGTGCCAGCAGTGAAGTGTGGAGCGGGAAGGATACGCAGTATTTT.

The V call is TRBV28, the J call TRBJ1-5; possibly TRBD1 for D (6 bases). V shed 6 bases and J shed 0 bases, with 15 bases lying between them. Germline V CDR1 and CDR2: MDHEN, SYDVKM. The CDR3 totals 16 residues. CDR3 sequence reads: CASRPWTVNSNQPQHF. In DNA form, the CDR3 reads TGTGCCAGCAGGCCCTGGACAGTTAATAGCAATCAGCCCCAGCATTTT.

Many counts were recorded for this clone. The sample has other DNA sequences that encode this CDR3 too. The chain combines TRBV28 with TRBJ1-4; possibly TRBD1 for D (6 bases). The CDR3 has 15 residues. Germline assignment: CDR1 MDHEN and CDR2 SYDVKM. V was pared by 1 base and J by 2 bases, with 8 bases between. The CDR3 DNA follows: TGTGCCAGCAGTTTATTGGGGGCGACTAATGAAAAACTGTTTTTT. The encoded protein is CASSLLGATNEKLFF. The complete variable domain, with remaining parts taken from reference TRBV28 and TRBJ1-4, reads DVKVTQSSRYLVKRTGEKVFLECVQDMDHENMFWYRQDPGLGLRLIYFSYDVKMKEKGDIPEGYSVSREKKERFSLILESASTNQTSMYLCASSLLGATNEKLFFGSGTQLSVL.

The V and J genes are TRBV4-2 and TRBJ1-5; a possible D gene is TRBD1 (5 bases). V was trimmed by 4 bases and J by 6 bases, leaving 25 bases between them. This CDR3 is built from 18 residues. The germline V gene has CDR1 LGHNA and CDR2 YNFKEQ. CDR3 nucleotide sequence: TGTGCCAGCAGCCCGCTGGCCGGGACCCCAAGGGGTGGTCAGCCCCAGCATTTT. It is translated as CASSPLAGTPRGGQPQHF.

This clone was observed a single time. The V call is TRBV5-1, the J call TRBJ2-6; TRBD2 agrees at 10 bases. V lost 0 bases, J lost 5 bases, and 5 bases stayed unmatched. CDR3 length: 17 residues. Germline V CDR1 and CDR2: SGHRS, YFSETQ. CDR3 bases: TGCGCCAGCAGCTTGGTGTCTAGCGGGGGTAGGGCCAACGTCCTGACTTTC. It yields the protein CASSLVSSGGRANVLTF.

CDR3 region: CASSPSGSNYEQYF. Written as DNA, the CDR3 is TGTGCCAGCAGCCCTAGCGGGAGTAACTACGAGCAGTACTTC. The V gene is TRBV7-3, the J gene TRBJ2-7; TRBD2 matches 10 bases. This CDR3 contains 14 residues. Germline V gene sequence: CDR1 SGHTA, CDR2 FQGTGA. J gave up 3 bases and V 5 bases, and 4 bases lay outside the gene matches.

The V gene is TRBV4-2, the J gene TRBJ2-3, with D possibly TRBD1 on 5 matching bases. Trimming cost V 0 bases and J 2 bases, with 12 bases left between them. The length of the CDR3 is 16 residues. The germline V gene encodes CDR1 LGHNA and CDR2 YNFKEQ. CDR3 sequence: CASSQEGVALTDTQYF. The CDR3 nucleotides read TGTGCCAGCAGCCAAGAAGGGGTAGCCCTCACAGATACGCAGTATTTT.

The genes are TRBV28 and TRBJ1-3, with D perhaps TRBD1 (5 bases). Trimming took 7 bases from V and 2 from J, leaving 15 bases between them. The CDR3 sequence is 15 residues long. The germline gives CDR1 MDHEN, CDR2 SYDVKM. The CDR3 spells CASNPFAGAGNTIYF. CDR3 sequence (DNA): TGTGCCAGCAACCCCTTCGCGGGGGCTGGAAACACCATATATTTT.

This rearrangement joins TRBV5-1 to TRBJ1-2; D is undetermined. V was shortened by 4 bases and J by 5 bases, with 12 bases between the two germline ends. The CDR3 runs to 13 residues. Germline V gene data show CDR1 as SGHRS and CDR2 as YFSETQ. The CDR3 sequence is CASSLDVGYGYTF. Written as DNA, the CDR3 is TGCGCCAGCAGCCTGGACGTAGGGTATGGCTACACCTTC.

The chain couples TRBV7-2 to TRBJ2-7; D is possibly TRBD2 (6 bases). Germline assignment: CDR1 SGHTA and CDR2 FQGNSA. CDR3 length: 14 residues. Trimming stripped 1 base from V and 5 bases from J, with 12 bases between. This CDR3 reads CASSLEGGPDEQYF. DNA of the CDR3: TGTGCCAGCAGCTTAGAAGGAGGGCCGGACGAGCAGTACTTC.

The chain recombines TRBV29-1 with TRBJ2-3, with D perhaps matching TRBD2 (6 bases). CDR3 length: 15 amino acids. With 7 bases removed from V and 4 bases from J, the gap between germline ends came to 21 bases. Germline-derived CDR1 and CDR2 are SQVTM and ANQGSEA. CDR3 DNA sequence: TGCAGCGCGTCCGGGCGGGGCATTAGGTCAGATACGCAGTATTTT. It yields the protein CSASGRGIRSDTQYF.

V usage is TRBV2 and J usage is TRBJ1-5, with 7 nucleotides matching TRBD1. The length of the CDR3 is 15 residues. Germline CDR1 SNHLY, CDR2 FYNNEI. J was trimmed by 9 bases and V by 6 bases; bases with no gene match: 14. CDR3 sequence reads: CASSRQSGTEWPQHF. In nucleotides, the CDR3 is TGTGCCAGCAGCCGCCAATCCGGGACAGAGTGGCCCCAGCATTTT.

The chain employs TRBV5-4 and TRBJ2-1; D uncertain. Germline V gene data show CDR1 as SGHNT and CDR2 as YYREEE (reference sequence). Trimming removed 3 bases at V and 0 bases at J, with 13 bases between. The CDR3 has 16 amino acids. The CDR3 coding sequence is TGTGCCAGCAGCTCCCACGCGGCTAGCTCCTACAATGAGCAGTTCTTC. Translated, it gives CASSSHAASSYNEQFF.

The chain links TRBV10-3 to TRBJ2-7; 7 nucleotides match TRBD1. The CDR3 has 14 residues. Germline CDR1 reads ENHRY; CDR2 reads SYGVKD. Trimming took 3 bases from V and 3 from J; bases not matched to a gene: 5. CDR3: CAISDPGTVYEQYF. In DNA, the CDR3 is TGTGCCATCAGTGACCCCGGGACAGTCTACGAGCAGTACTTC.

This rearrangement joins TRBV27 to TRBJ2-5, with D hard to call. Trimming removed 0 bases at V and 5 bases at J, with 7 bases between. This CDR3 spans 13 amino acids. Germline CDR1 and CDR2: MNHEY and SMNVEV (reference sequence). CDR3 sequence reads: CASSLSLWETQYF. In nucleotides, the CDR3 is TGTGCCAGCAGTTTATCCCTTTGGGAGACCCAGTACTTC.